This TCR beta chain was sequenced during a study of radiation and T cells in renal cell carcinoma. Only in-frame clones appear in the TCRdb table, and some are missing; sequencing was by immunoSEQ multiplex PCR. The table records tens of thousands of clones, about 83% of them present only once. Per germline, CDR1 KGHSH and CDR2 LQKENI. CDR3 length: 16 residues. V dropped 4 bases and J dropped 5; count of bases not matched to a gene: 9. Time point denoted: blood 4 weeks post-SBRT, at nephrectomy. Treatment meaning: 15 Gy SBRT to primary tumor, nephrectomy 4 weeks later. The patient's renal cell carcinoma had clear cell pathology.

The TCR comes from a man in his sixties with renal cell carcinoma. Sequences were derived from blood, sampled from a patient whose treatment included radiotherapy and nephrectomy. The chain combines TRBV18 with TRBJ2-7; TRBD1 matches 12 bases. This CDR3 is CASSQNAGTGGNEQYV. CDR3 DNA sequence: TGTGCCAGCTCACAAAACGCCGGGACAGGGGGCAACGAGCAGTACGTC.